The clone carrying this T cell receptor beta chain was picked up many times. What it binds is unknown. Germline loops: CDR1 SGDLS, CDR2 YYNGEE. Losses at the gene ends were 2 bases for V and 7 bases for J; bases not matched to a gene: 5. The CDR3 extends over 15 amino acids. CD4+ T cell IFNgamma after overnight CMV lysate exposure gave donor CMV status. The data are from a study of naive and memory T cell subsets. The beta constant-region primer was an equimolar mix of two oligonucleotides covering TRBC1 and TRBC2. The ligated cDNA underwent four PCR rounds using SP2 and nested alpha and beta constant-region primers. Each CDR3 protein gets one entry after TCRdb re-called the UMI-ligation and nested PCR reads with MiXCR. The repertoire holds 150,000 or so distinct CDR3 sequences, approximately 24% seen once, with 0.09% to 0.13% in the top ten. Overall study results and limits: A few larger clonotypes appeared in naive repertoires, especially CD8, possibly memory cells re-expressing CD45RA.

The sample taken for sequencing was naive CD4+ T cells from blood. The chain links TRBV9 to TRBJ2-1; TRBD2 matches 11 bases. This clonotype originated in a human donor in good health. The CDR3 sequence: CASSVIAGGPNEQFF. CDR3 in DNA: TGTGCCAGCAGCGTGATAGCGGGAGGGCCGAATGAGCAGTTCTTC.